This T cell receptor beta chain was captured in a study of somatic mutations in cytotoxic T cells in rheumatoid arthritis. Study-wide results and limits: Statistically, CD8+ T-cell clonality was not significantly distinct between individuals with rheumatoid arthritis and age-matched healthy controls.

TCRdb keeps only in-frame clones here, not all; method: immunoSEQ multiplex PCR. The sample carries under 20,000 clones, roughly 74% recorded once. This clone has only one observation. Antigen specificity is unknown. The CDR3 contains 17 residues. The sequencing sample was made of CD8+ T cells sorted from blood. The sequence was collected from an adult with rheumatoid arthritis. V usage is TRBV1 and J usage is TRBJ2-3; no DNA check was done on the table's D call, TRBD2. TRBV1 is noted as a pseudogene. The CDR3, as DNA: TGCACCAGGGCAGAAAGAAGTCTAGCCCTGAGCACAGATACGCAGTATTTT. This sequence encodes CTRAERSLALSTDTQYF.